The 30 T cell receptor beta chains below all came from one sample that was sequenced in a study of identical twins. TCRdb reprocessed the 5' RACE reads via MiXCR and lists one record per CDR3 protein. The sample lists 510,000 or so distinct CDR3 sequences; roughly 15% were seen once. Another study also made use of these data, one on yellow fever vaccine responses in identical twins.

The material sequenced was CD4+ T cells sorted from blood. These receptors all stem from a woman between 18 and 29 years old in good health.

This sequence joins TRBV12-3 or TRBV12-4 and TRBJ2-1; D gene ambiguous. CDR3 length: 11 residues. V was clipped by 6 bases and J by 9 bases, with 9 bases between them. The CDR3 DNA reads TGTGCCAGCAGCTGGGGTGGTGAGCAGTTCTTC. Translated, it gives CASSWGGEQFF.

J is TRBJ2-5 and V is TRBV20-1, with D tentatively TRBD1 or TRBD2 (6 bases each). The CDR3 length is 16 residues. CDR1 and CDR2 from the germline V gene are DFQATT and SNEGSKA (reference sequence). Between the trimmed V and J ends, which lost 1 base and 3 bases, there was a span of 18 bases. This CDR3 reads CSARVTGASWEETQYF. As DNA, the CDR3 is TGCAGTGCTAGAGTCACGGGGGCGAGTTGGGAAGAGACCCAGTACTTC.

As DNA, the CDR3 is TGTGCCAGCAGCTTAGGTCTGGGGGTCGGCCAAGAGACCCAGTACTTC. Amino acids: CASSLGLGVGQETQYF. This rearrangement joins TRBV7-9 to TRBJ2-5; D may correspond to TRBD1 or TRBD2 (5 bases each). This CDR3 is 16 amino acids long. Germline assignment: CDR1 SEHNR and CDR2 FQNEAQ (reference sequence). V was trimmed by 1 base and J by 1 base, leaving 13 bases between them.

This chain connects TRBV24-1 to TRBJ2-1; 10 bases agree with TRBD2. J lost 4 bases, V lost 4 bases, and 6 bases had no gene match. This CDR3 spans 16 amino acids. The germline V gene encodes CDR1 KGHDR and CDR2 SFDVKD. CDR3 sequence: CATSDRSGGDYNEQFF. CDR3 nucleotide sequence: TGTGCCACCAGTGACCGAAGCGGGGGGGATTACAATGAGCAGTTCTTC.

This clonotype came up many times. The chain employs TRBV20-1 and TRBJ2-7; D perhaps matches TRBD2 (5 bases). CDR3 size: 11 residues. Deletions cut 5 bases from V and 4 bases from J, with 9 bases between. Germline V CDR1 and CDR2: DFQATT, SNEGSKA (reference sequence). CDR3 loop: CSAPRGYEQYV. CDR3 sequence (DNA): TGCAGTGCTCCCCGAGGGTACGAGCAGTACGTC.

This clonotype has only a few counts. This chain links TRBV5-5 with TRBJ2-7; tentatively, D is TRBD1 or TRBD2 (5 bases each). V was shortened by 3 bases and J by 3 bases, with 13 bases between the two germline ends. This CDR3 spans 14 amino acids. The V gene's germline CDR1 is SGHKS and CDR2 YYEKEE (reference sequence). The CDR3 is CASSYAGTIYEQYF. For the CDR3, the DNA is TGTGCCAGCAGCTACGCCGGGACCATCTACGAGCAGTACTTC.

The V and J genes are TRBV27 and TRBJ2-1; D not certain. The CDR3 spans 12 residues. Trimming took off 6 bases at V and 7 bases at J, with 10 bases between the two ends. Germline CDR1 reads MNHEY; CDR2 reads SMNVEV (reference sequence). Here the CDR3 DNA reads TGTGCCAGCAGCCACGGGCGGAATGAGCAGTTCTTC. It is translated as CASSHGRNEQFF.

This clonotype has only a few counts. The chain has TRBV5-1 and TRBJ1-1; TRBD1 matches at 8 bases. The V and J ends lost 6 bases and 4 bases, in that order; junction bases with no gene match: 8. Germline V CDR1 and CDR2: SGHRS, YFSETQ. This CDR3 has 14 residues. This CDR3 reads CASNRQGSGTEAFF. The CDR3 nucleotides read TGCGCCAGCAACCGACAGGGGAGTGGCACTGAAGCTTTCTTT.

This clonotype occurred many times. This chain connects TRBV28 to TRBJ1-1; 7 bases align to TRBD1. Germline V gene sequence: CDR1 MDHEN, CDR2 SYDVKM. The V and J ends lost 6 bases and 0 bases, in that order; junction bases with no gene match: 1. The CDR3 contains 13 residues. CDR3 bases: TGTGCCAGCAGCAGGGGGTTGAACACTGAAGCTTTCTTT. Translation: CASSRGLNTEAFF. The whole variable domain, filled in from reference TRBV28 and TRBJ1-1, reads DVKVTQSSRYLVKRTGEKVFLECVQDMDHENMFWYRQDPGLGLRLIYFSYDVKMKEKGDIPEGYSVSREKKERFSLILESASTNQTSMYLCASSRGLNTEAFFGQGTRLTVV.

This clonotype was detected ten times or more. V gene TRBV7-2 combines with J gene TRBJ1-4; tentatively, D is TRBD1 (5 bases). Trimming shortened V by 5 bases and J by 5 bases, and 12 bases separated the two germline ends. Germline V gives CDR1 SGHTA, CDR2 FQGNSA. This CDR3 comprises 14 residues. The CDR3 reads CASSPGLRNEKLFF. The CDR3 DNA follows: TGTGCCAGCAGCCCAGGGTTGAGGAATGAAAAACTGTTTTTT.

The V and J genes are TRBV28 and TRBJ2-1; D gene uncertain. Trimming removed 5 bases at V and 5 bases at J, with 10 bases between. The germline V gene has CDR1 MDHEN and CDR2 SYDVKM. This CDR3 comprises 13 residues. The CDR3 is CASSGTPNNEQFF. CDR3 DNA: TGTGCCAGCAGTGGTACGCCGAACAATGAGCAGTTCTTC.

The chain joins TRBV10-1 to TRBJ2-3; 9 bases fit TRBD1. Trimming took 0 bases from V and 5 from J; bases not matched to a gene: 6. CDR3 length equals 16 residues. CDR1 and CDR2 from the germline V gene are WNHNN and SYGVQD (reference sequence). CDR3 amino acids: CASSESTGGLRDTQYF. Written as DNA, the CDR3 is TGCGCCAGCAGTGAGTCGACAGGGGGTCTTCGAGATACGCAGTATTTT.

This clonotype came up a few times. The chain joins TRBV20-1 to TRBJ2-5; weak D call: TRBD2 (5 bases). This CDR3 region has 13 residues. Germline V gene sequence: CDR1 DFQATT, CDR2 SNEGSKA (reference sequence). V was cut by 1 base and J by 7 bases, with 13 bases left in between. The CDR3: CSARGRADGTQYF. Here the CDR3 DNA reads TGCAGTGCTAGAGGGCGGGCAGACGGGACCCAGTACTTC.

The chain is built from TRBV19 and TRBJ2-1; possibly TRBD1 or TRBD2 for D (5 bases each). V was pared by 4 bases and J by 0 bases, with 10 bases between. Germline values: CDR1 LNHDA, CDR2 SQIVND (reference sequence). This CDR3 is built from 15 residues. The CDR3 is CASSTRDGSYNEQFF. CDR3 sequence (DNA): TGTGCCAGTAGTACCCGGGACGGCTCCTACAATGAGCAGTTCTTC.

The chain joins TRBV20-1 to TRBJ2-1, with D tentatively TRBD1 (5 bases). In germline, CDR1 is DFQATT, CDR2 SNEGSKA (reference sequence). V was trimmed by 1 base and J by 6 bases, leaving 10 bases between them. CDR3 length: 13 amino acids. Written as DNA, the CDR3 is TGCAGTGCTAGAGCCCCAGGGCCCAATGAGCAGTTCTTC. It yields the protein CSARAPGPNEQFF.

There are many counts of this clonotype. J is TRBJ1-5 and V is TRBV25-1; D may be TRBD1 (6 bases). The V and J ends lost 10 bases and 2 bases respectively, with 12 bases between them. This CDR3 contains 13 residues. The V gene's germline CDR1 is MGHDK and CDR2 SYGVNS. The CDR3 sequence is CATQGSGNQPQHF. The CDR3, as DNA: TGTGCCACACAGGGTTCGGGCAATCAGCCCCAGCATTTT. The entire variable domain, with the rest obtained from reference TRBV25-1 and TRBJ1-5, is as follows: EADIYQTPRYLVIGTGKKITLECSQTMGHDKMYWYQQDPGMELHLIHYSYGVNSTEKGDLSSESTVSRIRTEHFPLTLESARPSHTSQYLCATQGSGNQPQHFGDGTRLSIL.

This CDR3 reads CASSVASGMVQGQFF. CDR3 coding DNA: TGTGCCAGCAGCGTCGCTAGCGGGATGGTTCAAGGGCAGTTCTTC. The rearrangement joins TRBV7-3 to TRBJ2-1; TRBD2 aligns across 9 bases. The CDR3 is 15 amino acids. Per the germline V gene, CDR1 is SGHTA and CDR2 is FQGTGA. V was clipped by 5 bases and J by 12 bases; unmatched bases: 14.

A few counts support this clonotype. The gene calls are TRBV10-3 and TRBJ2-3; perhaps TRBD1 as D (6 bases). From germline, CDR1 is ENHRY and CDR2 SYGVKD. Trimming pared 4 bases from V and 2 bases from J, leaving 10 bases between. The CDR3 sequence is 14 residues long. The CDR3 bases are TGTGCCATCAGTGGGCAGGGGACCACAGATACGCAGTATTTT. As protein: CAISGQGTTDTQYF.

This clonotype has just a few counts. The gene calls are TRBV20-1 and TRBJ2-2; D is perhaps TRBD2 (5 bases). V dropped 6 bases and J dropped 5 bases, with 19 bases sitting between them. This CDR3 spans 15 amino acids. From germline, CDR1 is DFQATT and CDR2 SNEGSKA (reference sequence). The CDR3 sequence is CSAIRGNPGTGELFF. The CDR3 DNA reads TGCAGTGCCATTCGGGGAAATCCGGGGACCGGGGAGCTGTTTTTT.

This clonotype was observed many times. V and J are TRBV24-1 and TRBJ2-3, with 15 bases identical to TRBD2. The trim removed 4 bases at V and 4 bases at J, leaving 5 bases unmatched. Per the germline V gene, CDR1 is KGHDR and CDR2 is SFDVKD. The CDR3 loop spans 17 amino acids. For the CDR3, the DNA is TGTGCCACCAGTGAGTGGACTAGCGGGAGGGTGTCAGATACGCAGTATTTT. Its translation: CATSEWTSGRVSDTQYF.

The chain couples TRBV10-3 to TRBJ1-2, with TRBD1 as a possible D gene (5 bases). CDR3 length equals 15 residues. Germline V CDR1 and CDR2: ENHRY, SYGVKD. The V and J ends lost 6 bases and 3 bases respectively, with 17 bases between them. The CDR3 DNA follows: TGTGCCATCAGGGGGGGTTGGCAGGAATACTATGGCTACACCTTC. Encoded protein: CAIRGGWQEYYGYTF.

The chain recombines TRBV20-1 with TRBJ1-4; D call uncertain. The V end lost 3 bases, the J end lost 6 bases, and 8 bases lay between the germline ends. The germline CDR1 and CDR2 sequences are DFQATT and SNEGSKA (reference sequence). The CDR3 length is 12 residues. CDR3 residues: CSASWGDEKLFF. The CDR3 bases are TGCAGTGCTAGTTGGGGAGATGAAAAACTGTTTTTT.

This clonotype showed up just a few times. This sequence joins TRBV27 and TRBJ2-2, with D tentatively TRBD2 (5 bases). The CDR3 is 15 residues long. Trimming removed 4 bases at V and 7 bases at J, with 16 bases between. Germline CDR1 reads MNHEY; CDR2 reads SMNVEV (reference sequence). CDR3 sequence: CASSSGPGIGGELFF. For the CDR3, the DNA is TGTGCCAGCAGTTCCGGACCGGGGATTGGCGGGGAGCTGTTTTTT.

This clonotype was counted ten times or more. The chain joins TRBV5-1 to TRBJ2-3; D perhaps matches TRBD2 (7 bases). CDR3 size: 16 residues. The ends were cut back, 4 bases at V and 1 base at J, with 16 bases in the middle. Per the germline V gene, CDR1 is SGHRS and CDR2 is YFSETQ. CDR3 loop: CASSPGGGGGTDTQYF. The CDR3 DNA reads TGCGCCAGCAGCCCTGGAGGGGGAGGGGGCACAGATACGCAGTATTTT. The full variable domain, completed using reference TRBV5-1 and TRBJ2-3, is KAGVTQTPRYLIKTRGQQVTLSCSPISGHRSVSWYQQTPGQGLQFLFEYFSETQRNKGNFPGRFSGRQFSNSRSEMNVSTLELGDSALYLCASSPGGGGGTDTQYFGPGTRLTVL.

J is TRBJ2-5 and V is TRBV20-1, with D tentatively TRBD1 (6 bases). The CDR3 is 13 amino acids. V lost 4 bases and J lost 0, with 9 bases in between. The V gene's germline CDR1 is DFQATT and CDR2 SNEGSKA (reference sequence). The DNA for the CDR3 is TGCAGTGCTATAGACAGGAACCAAGAGACCCAGTACTTC. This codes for CSAIDRNQETQYF.

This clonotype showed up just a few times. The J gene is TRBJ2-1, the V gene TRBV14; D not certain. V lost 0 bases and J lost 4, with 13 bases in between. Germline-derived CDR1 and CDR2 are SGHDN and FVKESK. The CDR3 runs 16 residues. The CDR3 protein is CASSQEIGRRYNEQFF. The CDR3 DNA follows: TGTGCCAGCAGCCAAGAAATAGGGCGCAGGTACAATGAGCAGTTCTTC.

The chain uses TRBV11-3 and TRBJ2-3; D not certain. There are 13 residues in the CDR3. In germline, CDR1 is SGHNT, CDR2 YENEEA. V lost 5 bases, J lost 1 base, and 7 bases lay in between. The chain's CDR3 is CASSQIGTDTQYF. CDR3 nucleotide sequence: TGTGCCAGCAGCCAGATCGGCACAGATACGCAGTATTTT.

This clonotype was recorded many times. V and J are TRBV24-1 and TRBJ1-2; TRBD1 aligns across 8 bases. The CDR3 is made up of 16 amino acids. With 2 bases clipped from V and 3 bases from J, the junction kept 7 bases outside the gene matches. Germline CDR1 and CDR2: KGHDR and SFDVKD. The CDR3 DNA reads TGTGCCACCAGTGATTGGACCTCAGGGGGCGACTATGGCTACACCTTC. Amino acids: CATSDWTSGGDYGYTF.

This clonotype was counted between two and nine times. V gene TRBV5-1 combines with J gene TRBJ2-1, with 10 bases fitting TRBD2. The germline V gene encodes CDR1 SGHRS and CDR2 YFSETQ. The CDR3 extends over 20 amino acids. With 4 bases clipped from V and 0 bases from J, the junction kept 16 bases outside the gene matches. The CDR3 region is CASSHISGLAVTSSYNEQFF. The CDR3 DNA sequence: TGCGCCAGCAGCCACATCTCCGGACTAGCGGTTACTAGCTCCTACAATGAGCAGTTCTTC.

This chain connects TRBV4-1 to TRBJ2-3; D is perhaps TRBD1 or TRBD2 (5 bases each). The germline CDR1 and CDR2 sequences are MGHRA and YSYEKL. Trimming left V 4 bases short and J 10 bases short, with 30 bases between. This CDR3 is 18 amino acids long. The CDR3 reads CASSRNPMTGTLGVSQYF. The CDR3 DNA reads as TGCGCCAGCAGCCGCAACCCTATGACCGGGACCCTCGGGGTCTCGCAGTATTTT.